Each of the 28 T cell receptor beta chains below was sequenced from the same sample in a study of beta chain features in type 1 diabetes. Expressed TCRB transcripts were sequenced because the isolated RNA had all been reverse transcribed beforehand. Data came from immunoSEQ multiplex PCR; TCRdb stores just in-frame clones and leaves some out. The sample carries 600,000 to 650,000 clones, less than 20% recorded once. The sample was naive CD4+ T cells from blood. The receptor source for this set is a man in his late teens or twenties in good health.

Many counts were recorded for this clone. This chain connects TRBV7-2 to TRBJ2-1; D not certain. V dropped 8 bases and J dropped 5 bases, with 19 bases sitting between them. Looked up from germline, CDR1 is SGHTA and CDR2 is FQGNSA. This CDR3 has 15 amino acids. Here the CDR3 DNA reads TGTGCCAGCTCGGAGCTCCTCCTTTCCAACAATGAGCAGTTCTTC. It encodes CASSELLLSNNEQFF.

The rearrangement joins TRBV7-2 to TRBJ1-5; TRBD1 is a possible D gene (5 bases). The ends were cut back, 0 bases at V and 4 bases at J, with 13 bases in the middle. The CDR3 consists of 16 residues. Germline CDR1 is SGHTA and CDR2 is FQGNSA. Here the CDR3 reads CASSLAPGVRNQPQHF. CDR3 DNA: TGTGCCAGCAGCTTAGCCCCGGGGGTTCGTAATCAGCCCCAGCATTTT.

This clone was observed a few times. The chain carries TRBV25-1 and TRBJ1-4; D is perhaps TRBD1 (6 bases). The germline CDR1 and CDR2 sequences are MGHDK and SYGVNS. Trimming shortened V by 8 bases and J by 0 bases, and 19 bases separated the two germline ends. CDR3 length: 17 amino acids. The CDR3 DNA reads TGTGCCAGCGGGGGTTGGGGGCGAAGCGCAACTAATGAAAAACTGTTTTTT. Encoded protein: CASGGWGRSATNEKLFF.

The V and J genes are TRBV7-9 and TRBJ1-2; the D is unclear. CDR1 and CDR2 (germline): SEHNR, FQNEAQ (reference sequence). The V and J ends lost 5 bases and 1 base respectively, with 17 bases between them. The CDR3 is 16 residues long. The chain's CDR3 is CASSHNEEERNYGYTF. CDR3 in DNA: TGTGCCAGCAGCCACAATGAGGAGGAGCGTAACTATGGCTACACCTTC.

This clone was seen only a few times. The rearrangement links TRBV29-1 to TRBJ2-1; no reliable D call. Germline assignment: CDR1 SQVTM and CDR2 ANQGSEA. This CDR3 spans 11 amino acids. The CDR3 sequence is CTTADYNEQFF. CDR3 bases: TGCACCACTGCGGACTACAATGAGCAGTTCTTC.

The chain couples TRBV2 to TRBJ2-2; 8 nucleotides line up with TRBD2. V dropped 7 bases and J dropped 4; count of bases not matched to a gene: 5. This CDR3 region has 14 residues. Germline V gene data show CDR1 as SNHLY and CDR2 as FYNNEI. The DNA for the CDR3 is TGTGCCAGCAAGCGGGAGCTAAGCACCGGGGAGCTGTTTTTT. Protein sequence: CASKRELSTGELFF.

The chain is built from TRBV5-1 and TRBJ1-2, with TRBD1 matching over 8 bases. Trimming at V came to 0 bases and at J to 1 base, leaving 2 bases not matched to a gene. The CDR3 consists of 15 residues. Germline CDR1 reads SGHRS; CDR2 reads YFSETQ. The CDR3 nucleotides are TGCGCCAGCAGCTTGGGGGACAGGAGTAACTATGGCTACACCTTC. It codes for CASSLGDRSNYGYTF.

This clone showed up just a few times. This rearrangement joins TRBV5-1 to TRBJ1-2, with a weak D call TRBD1 (5 bases). CDR3 size: 16 residues. V was trimmed by 0 bases and J by 0 bases, leaving 12 bases between them. CDR1 is SGHRS, CDR2 YFSETQ, per germline. The CDR3: CASSLVLDSTNYGYTF. CDR3 sequence (DNA): TGCGCCAGCAGCTTGGTCCTTGACAGCACTAACTATGGCTACACCTTC. Variable domain in full (rest from reference TRBV5-1 and TRBJ1-2): KAGVTQTPRYLIKTRGQQVTLSCSPISGHRSVSWYQQTPGQGLQFLFEYFSETQRNKGNFPGRFSGRQFSNSRSEMNVSTLELGDSALYLCASSLVLDSTNYGYTFGSGTRLTVV.

This clone has just a few counts. The chain's CDR3 is CASSFWGQGNTEAFF. For the CDR3, the DNA is TGTGCCAGCAGCTTCTGGGGACAGGGGAACACTGAAGCTTTCTTT. The chain recombines TRBV5-6 with TRBJ1-1; 9 bases agree with TRBD1. J gave up 1 base and V 2 bases, and 3 bases lay outside the gene matches. This CDR3 comprises 15 residues. The V gene's germline CDR1 is SGHDT and CDR2 YYEEEE.

The V and J genes are TRBV7-3 and TRBJ2-6; 10 bases are a match to TRBD1. CDR1 and CDR2 from the germline V gene are SGHTA and FQGTGA. This CDR3 is 16 amino acids long. Losses at the gene ends were 5 bases for V and 2 bases for J; bases not matched to a gene: 3. The CDR3 loop is CASSRGTGAGANVLTF. The CDR3 nucleotides are TGTGCCAGCAGCCGCGGGACAGGGGCTGGGGCCAACGTCCTGACTTTC.

The J gene is TRBJ2-5, the V gene TRBV11-3; TRBD2 agrees at 8 bases. Trimming took 1 base from V and 5 from J; bases not matched to a gene: 12. The CDR3 is made up of 17 amino acids. Germline V gene lookup returns CDR1 SGHNT and CDR2 YENEEA. The CDR3 spells CASSLVIAGGRRETQYF. Here the CDR3 DNA reads TGTGCCAGCAGCTTAGTTATAGCGGGCGGGAGGCGGGAGACCCAGTACTTC.

CDR3 sequence: CASLSAGLNYGYTF. CDR3 sequence (DNA): TGTGCCAGCCTAAGCGCCGGGCTAAACTATGGCTACACCTTC. The chain links TRBV28 to TRBJ1-2, with unresolved D. This CDR3 has 14 amino acids. Germline V gives CDR1 MDHEN, CDR2 SYDVKM. Trimming took off 8 bases at V and 2 bases at J, with 15 bases between the two ends.

This clone has more than one count but fewer than ten. The chain is built from TRBV28 and TRBJ2-2; 10 positions agree with TRBD2. V shed 6 bases, J shed 5 bases, and the junction held 6 bases outside the gene matches. The CDR3 is made up of 15 amino acids. Germline-derived CDR1 and CDR2 are MDHEN and SYDVKM. This CDR3 reads CASSLLAGRTGELFF. The CDR3 coding sequence is TGTGCCAGCAGCTTACTAGCGGGACGGACCGGGGAGCTGTTTTTT.

Only a few counts were recorded for this clone. The genes are TRBV9 and TRBJ1-1; D call uncertain. The CDR3 contains 14 residues. V was cut by 5 bases and J by 1 base, with 12 bases left in between. In germline, CDR1 is SGDLS, CDR2 YYNGEE. The CDR3 bases are TGTGCCAGCAGGCCACAAGCTTCGAACACTGAAGCTTTCTTT. It specifies CASRPQASNTEAFF.

Points on this clone: Relative to the germline gene, one junction end is altered; a read error may explain this. The V and J genes are TRBV28 and TRBJ2-6; 9 bases map to TRBD1. CDR1 MDHEN and CDR2 SYDVKM come from the germline V gene. CDR3 length: 15 residues. CDR3 residues: CASDRGATGANILTF. As DNA, the CDR3 is TGTGCCAGCGACAGGGGGGCGACTGGGGCCAACATCCTGACTTTC.

The chain links TRBV6-5 to TRBJ2-5; D may match TRBD1 or TRBD2 (6 bases each). The V and J ends lost 10 bases and 2 bases respectively, with 11 bases between them. The CDR3 has 12 amino acids. Germline V gene lookup returns CDR1 MNHEY and CDR2 SVGAGI. Written as DNA, the CDR3 is TGTGCCACCCGAGGGGGGCAAGAGACCCAGTACTTC. This translates into CATRGGQETQYF.

This clone has just a few counts. The chain couples TRBV27 to TRBJ2-1; 11 bases match TRBD2. CDR1 MNHEY and CDR2 SMNVEV come from the germline V gene (reference sequence). The J segment lost 5 bases and the V segment lost 7 bases, leaving 10 bases of the junction unmatched. CDR3 size: 16 residues. CDR3 in amino acids: CASKRLAGPGNNEQFF. The CDR3 coding sequence is TGTGCCAGCAAGCGACTAGCGGGACCGGGCAACAATGAGCAGTTCTTC.

Only one count was recorded for this clone. The chain joins TRBV28 to TRBJ2-5; D might be TRBD2 (5 bases). Germline assignment: CDR1 MDHEN and CDR2 SYDVKM. Trimming removed 5 bases at V and 2 bases at J, with 18 bases between. This CDR3 contains 16 residues. The CDR3 is CASSEIGSQAQETQYF. The CDR3 DNA follows: TGTGCCAGCAGTGAAATAGGGAGTCAAGCTCAAGAGACCCAGTACTTC.

A few counts support this clone. V gene TRBV7-9 combines with J gene TRBJ2-3; D unresolved. CDR1 is SEHNR, CDR2 FQNEAQ, per germline (reference sequence). The V and J ends lost 2 bases and 7 bases respectively, with 7 bases between them. The CDR3 covers 12 residues. CDR3 in amino acids: CASSLQVHTQYF. CDR3 nucleotides: TGTGCCAGCAGCTTACAGGTTCATACGCAGTATTTT.

The chain combines TRBV5-1 with TRBJ2-3, with D hard to call. The V and J ends lost 2 bases and 6 bases respectively, with 13 bases between them. The CDR3 contains 14 residues. The V gene's germline CDR1 is SGHRS and CDR2 YFSETQ. CDR3 sequence reads: CASSFGQNSDTQYF. For the CDR3, the DNA is TGCGCCAGCAGCTTTGGTCAGAACTCGGATACGCAGTATTTT.

This clone was recorded a few times. The chain uses TRBV4-2 and TRBJ1-2; the D is unclear. Per the germline V gene, CDR1 is LGHNA and CDR2 is YNFKEQ. CDR3 length: 13 amino acids. The V end was cut by 3 bases, the J end by 4 bases, with 9 bases between. CDR3 amino acids: CASSQGARYGYTF. DNA for the CDR3: TGTGCCAGCAGCCAGGGAGCTCGCTATGGCTACACCTTC.

The gene calls are TRBV7-2 and TRBJ2-3; 7 bases are shared with TRBD2. Germline V lookup: CDR1 SGHTA, CDR2 FQGNSA. The CDR3 length is 16 residues. With 1 base clipped from V and 0 bases from J, the junction kept 4 bases outside the gene matches. The CDR3 protein is CASSLVASGSTDTQYF. Written as DNA, the CDR3 is TGTGCCAGCAGCTTAGTGGCTAGCGGAAGCACAGATACGCAGTATTTT.

The chain has TRBV6-5 and TRBJ2-3, with 11 bases that match TRBD1. Germline values: CDR1 MNHEY, CDR2 SVGAGI. The CDR3 is 15 amino acids. After removal of 4 bases from V and 8 bases from J, the junction contained 8 bases not matched to a gene. CDR3 coding DNA: TGTGCCAGCAGTTCGGGACAGGGGGATATGGGTACGCAGTATTTT. Protein: CASSSGQGDMGTQYF.

On this clone itself: Other DNA variants within this sample encode the same CDR3. The J gene is TRBJ2-7, the V gene TRBV9; D assignment may be TRBD1 or TRBD2 (5 bases each). The V end was cut by 0 bases, the J end by 0 bases, with 10 bases between. The CDR3 is 15 amino acids. From germline, CDR1 is SGDLS and CDR2 YYNGEE. Here the CDR3 reads CASSVGPGSSYEQYF. In DNA, the CDR3 is TGTGCCAGCAGCGTAGGTCCAGGGAGCTCCTACGAGCAGTACTTC.

There are a few counts of this clone. This sequence joins TRBV28 and TRBJ1-2; D gene ambiguous. Trimming shortened V by 7 bases and J by 1 base, and 16 bases separated the two germline ends. Germline lookup yields CDR1 MDHEN and CDR2 SYDVKM. The CDR3 contains 15 residues. The CDR3 loop is CASTPRGLINYGYTF. CDR3 sequence (DNA): TGTGCCAGCACTCCGAGAGGACTAATTAACTATGGCTACACCTTC.

This clone has a handful of counts. The rearrangement uses TRBV28 and TRBJ2-3; 10 bases match TRBD2. J lost 2 bases, V lost 4 bases, and 3 bases had no gene match. The germline V gene encodes CDR1 MDHEN and CDR2 SYDVKM. The CDR3 runs to 15 residues. The CDR3: CASSSLAGFTDTQYF. DNA of the CDR3: TGTGCCAGCAGTTCACTAGCGGGATTCACAGATACGCAGTATTTT.

The gene calls are TRBV7-3 and TRBJ1-1; no clear D gene. This CDR3 comprises 14 residues. Germline V gene lookup returns CDR1 SGHTA and CDR2 FQGTGA. Trimming removed 2 bases from V and 4 bases from J, with 11 bases in between. CDR3: CASSLAPWVTEAFF. The CDR3, as DNA: TGTGCCAGCAGCTTAGCCCCGTGGGTCACTGAAGCTTTCTTT.

The rearrangement uses TRBV27 and TRBJ1-2, with D perhaps TRBD1 (5 bases). The CDR3 covers 15 residues. Looked up from germline, CDR1 is MNHEY and CDR2 is SMNVEV (reference sequence). V shed 5 bases and J shed 8 bases, with 21 bases lying between them. CDR3 nucleotide sequence: TGTGCCAGCAGTCCGACAGCCGTTCCCTCTGGCGGCTACACCTTC. This gives the protein CASSPTAVPSGGYTF.